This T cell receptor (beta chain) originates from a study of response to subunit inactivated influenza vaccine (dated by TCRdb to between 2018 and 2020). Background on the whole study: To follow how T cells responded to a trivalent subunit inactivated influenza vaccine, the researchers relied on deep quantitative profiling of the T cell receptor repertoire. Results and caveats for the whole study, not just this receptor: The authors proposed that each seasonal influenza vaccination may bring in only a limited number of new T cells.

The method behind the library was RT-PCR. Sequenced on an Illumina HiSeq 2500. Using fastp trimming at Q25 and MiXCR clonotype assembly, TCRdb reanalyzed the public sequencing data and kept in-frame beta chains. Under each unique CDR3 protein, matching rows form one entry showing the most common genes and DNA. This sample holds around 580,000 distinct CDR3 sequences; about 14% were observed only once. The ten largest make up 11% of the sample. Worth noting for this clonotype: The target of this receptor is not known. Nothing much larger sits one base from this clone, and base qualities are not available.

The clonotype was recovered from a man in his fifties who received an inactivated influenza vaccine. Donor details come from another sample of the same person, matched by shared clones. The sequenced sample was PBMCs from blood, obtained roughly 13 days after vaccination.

The CDR3 amino acid sequence is: CASSLSVAGNQPQHF. The base sequence is TGTGCCAGCAGCTTATCAGTTGCAGGCAATCAGCCCCAGCATTTT. The V gene is TRBV7-2 and the J gene is TRBJ1-5; the D gene lacks a confident call. Inclusive of the bounding cysteine and phenylalanine, the CDR3 is 15 residues long. The sequence is cut down to CDR3 DNA, 45 bases in frame from base 1. Taken from the germline V gene, the CDR1 and CDR2 loops are SGHTA and FQGNSA. The germline ends are 10 bases apart after V is trimmed by 2 bases and J by 2 bases.